This T cell receptor (beta chain) was profiled in a study of CD8 T cells in ankylosing spondylitis. Findings and limits, study-wide: There were earlier reports of some motif variants in reactive arthritis synovial fluid and blood. Reportedly, disease-linked clones are significantly enriched in ankylosing spondylitis patients' matched synovial fluid. Seemingly characteristic of ankylosing spondylitis blood was a TCR beta motif consisting of under ten highly homologous variants.

Using quantitative 5'-RACE with molecular barcodes, the authors made TCR beta libraries. One entry per CDR3 protein results from TCRdb running MiXCR on the 5' RACE reads. Seen here are 700,000 or so distinct CDR3 sequences, about 20% observed once, and the top ten hold about 19%. This CDR3 is built from 14 residues. The V gene lost 0 bases and the J gene lost 6 bases, with 11 bases spanning the gap. Looked up from germline, CDR1 is LGHNT and CDR2 is FRNRAP. Comment on this clonotype: What it recognizes is unknown.

V gene TRBV12-5 combines with J gene TRBJ1-2; possibly TRBD1 for D (6 bases). The specimen sequenced was blood, either unsorted or a sorted T cell fraction (not recorded which). This TCR was sampled from a male donor with ankylosing spondylitis. The CDR3 coding sequence is TGTGCTAGTGGTTTGGTCGGGGGGGCCGATGGCTACACCTTC. Translation gives CASGLVGGADGYTF.